This T cell receptor (beta chain) comes out of a study of T cell clonotyping in hematopoietic cell transplantation. General study results and limits: Graft donor and pretransplant recipient Inverse Simpson Index values predicted broader posttransplant TCR diversity.

As to time point: recipient sample about 28 days before transplant, after cytoreduction. V gave up 6 bases and J gave up 4 bases; unmatched junction bases: 9. The CDR3 covers 15 residues. Germline V gene lookup returns CDR1 MNHEY and CDR2 SMNVEV (reference sequence). Sequencing was performed with immunoSEQ multiplex PCR; in TCRdb, only in-frame clones are kept and a portion is missing. The sample contains roughly 17,000 clones, 93% of which appear only once. Of note for this clone: Its antigen is not identified.

This material consisted of peripheral blood mononuclear cells, taken before stem cell transplant. V gene TRBV27 combines with J gene TRBJ2-7, with 10 nucleotides matching TRBD1. The sequence derives from a man aged 18-30 years with biphenotypic leukemia. Some clones in this sample may be carry-over from other donors' samples. This CDR3 is CASRIRQGASYEQYF. The DNA of the CDR3 is TGTGCCAGCAGGATCCGACAGGGGGCTTCTTACGAGCAGTACTTC.